This T cell receptor beta chain was captured in a study of blood T cell repertoires in COVID-19. For the study at large: COVID-19 samples collected from the United States, Italy and Spain covered acute and convalescent phases.

V dropped 6 bases and J dropped 5; count of bases not matched to a gene: 4. Per germline, CDR1 ENHRY and CDR2 SYGVKD. This CDR3 contains 14 residues. This clone was observed a single time. TCRdb's copy holds only in-frame clones and misses some; the assay was immunoSEQ multiplex PCR. The sample lists roughly 16,000 clones, nearly 90% occurring once. This clonotype originated in a human donor in a cohort sampled during active COVID-19. V usage is TRBV10-3 and J usage is TRBJ1-3, with 10 nucleotides matching TRBD1. The sample comprised peripheral blood. The DNA of the CDR3 is TGTGCCATCAGGGGACAGGGGTCGAGAAACACCATATATTTT. Its protein is CAIRGQGSRNTIYF.